This entry lists 7 T cell receptor beta chains sequenced from one sample in a study listed by TCRdb under 2016. Receptor amplification or capture employed RT-PCR. Instrument used: Illumina MiSeq. Using fastp at Q25 and MiXCR, TCRdb reprocessed the public reads and kept productive beta chains. Entries that share a CDR3 protein sequence are merged under the most common genes and DNA. The sample records about 680,000 distinct CDR3 sequences, 14% of which are singletons. 3.6% of the sample belongs to the ten largest clones. Sequenced sample: memory CD4+ T cells from blood. These receptors were collected from a female donor in good health, serving as a healthy control.

This chain joins TRBV18 and TRBJ2-7; 8 bases are shared with TRBD1. The CDR3 length is 13 residues. V lost 2 bases and J lost 6; bases outside the gene matches: 3. In germline, CDR1 is KGHSH, CDR2 LQKENI. CDR3 sequence reads: CASSPRTGTEQYF. The CDR3 DNA sequence: TGTGCCAGCTCACCAAGGACAGGGACCGAGCAGTACTTC.

A few counts support this clonotype. The chain uses TRBV12-3 or TRBV12-4 and TRBJ1-3; weak D call: TRBD1 (5 bases). The CDR3 consists of 15 residues. The V end was cut by 1 base, the J end by 3 bases, with 10 bases between. The CDR3 loop reads CASSLGVGVGNTIYF. The CDR3 DNA follows: TGTGCCAGCAGTTTAGGGGTAGGGGTTGGAAACACCATATATTTT.

The chain has TRBV27 and TRBJ2-5; D unresolved. Trimming pared 3 bases from V and 7 bases from J, leaving 15 bases between. This CDR3 is 14 amino acids long. Germline CDR1 is MNHEY and CDR2 is SMNVEV (reference sequence). CDR3 nucleotide sequence: TGTGCCAGCAGTTTGTTGGGATACGACGGGACCCAGTACTTC. It specifies CASSLLGYDGTQYF.

The chain links TRBV12-3 or TRBV12-4 to TRBJ1-3; D might be TRBD1 (5 bases). The CDR3 spans 15 residues. Trimming took 4 bases from V and 0 from J, leaving 10 bases between them. The CDR3 sequence: CASSWDRRSGNTIYF. The CDR3 DNA sequence: TGTGCCAGCAGTTGGGACCGACGCTCTGGAAACACCATATATTTT.

The V gene is TRBV7-2, the J gene TRBJ1-4; no firm D call. There are 13 residues in the CDR3. V was trimmed by 5 bases and J by 7 bases, leaving 11 bases between them. Looked up from germline, CDR1 is SGHTA and CDR2 is FQGNSA. The CDR3 nucleotides read TGTGCCAGCAGCACGGGAGGGCGTGAAAAACTGTTTTTT. Translated, it gives CASSTGGREKLFF. Filled out from reference TRBV7-2 and TRBJ1-4, the complete variable domain reads GAGVSQSPSNKVTEKGKDVELRCDPISGHTALYWYRQSLGQGLEFLIYFQGNSAPDKSGLPSDRFSAERTGGSVSTLTIQRTQQEDSAVYLCASSTGGREKLFFGSGTQLSVL.

This clonotype was found a few times. The V call is TRBV12-3 or TRBV12-4, the J call TRBJ2-7; 13 bases agree with TRBD2. The junction had 7 bases not matched to a gene; V was cut back by 6 bases and J by 5 bases. This CDR3 contains 15 residues. This chain's CDR3 is CASSRTSGGLNEQYF. The DNA for the CDR3 is TGTGCCAGCAGCCGGACTAGCGGGGGACTGAACGAGCAGTACTTC.

The chain links TRBV28 to TRBJ2-3, with TRBD2 as a possible D gene (6 bases). Trimming removed 7 bases at V and 6 bases at J, with 23 bases between. CDR1 is MDHEN, CDR2 SYDVKM, per germline. The CDR3 loop spans 16 amino acids. CDR3 bases: TGTGCCAGCAATCCGGAGGGAGCGGGTGGTTGGGATACGCAGTATTTT. This sequence encodes CASNPEGAGGWDTQYF.